This T cell receptor beta chain was obtained from a study of TIL therapy for anti-PD-1-resistant metastatic lung cancer. This was the immunoSEQ v3 assay. Only in-frame clones appear in the TCRdb table, and some are missing; sequencing was by immunoSEQ multiplex PCR. This table holds 95,000 or so clones, less than 70% found once. As to time point: pre-treatment sample, taken before nivolumab and TIL therapy. Pleural nodules or supraclavicular lymph nodes made up most of the excised metastases sampled. The CDR3 loop spans 19 amino acids. From germline, CDR1 is SGDLS and CDR2 YYNGEE. The V end lost 0 bases, the J end lost 1 base, and 23 bases lay between the germline ends.

The sequences come from tumor tissue, collected at baseline. The sequence derives from a person between 25 and 80 years old with non-small cell lung cancer. The rearrangement links TRBV9 to TRBJ2-7, with D perhaps TRBD1 (6 bases). CDR3 loop: CASSVEAGAGTRGSYEQYF. The CDR3 bases are TGTGCCAGCAGCGTAGAGGCAGGGGCCGGGACAAGAGGGTCCTACGAGCAGTACTTC.